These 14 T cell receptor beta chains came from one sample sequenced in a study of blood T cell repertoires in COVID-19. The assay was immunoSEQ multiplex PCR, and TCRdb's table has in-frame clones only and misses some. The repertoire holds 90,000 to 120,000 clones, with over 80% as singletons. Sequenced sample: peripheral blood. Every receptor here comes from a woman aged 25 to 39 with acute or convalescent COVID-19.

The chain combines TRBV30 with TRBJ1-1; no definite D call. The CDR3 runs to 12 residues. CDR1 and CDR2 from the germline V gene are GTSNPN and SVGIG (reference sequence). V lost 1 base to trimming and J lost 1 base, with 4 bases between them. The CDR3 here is CAWSGGNTEAFF. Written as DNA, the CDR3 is TGTGCCTGGAGTGGAGGGAACACTGAAGCTTTCTTT.

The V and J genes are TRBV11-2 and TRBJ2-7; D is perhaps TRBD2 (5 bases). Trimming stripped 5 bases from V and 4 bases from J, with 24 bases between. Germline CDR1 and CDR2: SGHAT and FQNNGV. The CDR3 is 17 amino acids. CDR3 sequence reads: CASSPIGLAETAYEQYF. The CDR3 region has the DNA TGTGCCAGCAGCCCAATAGGGCTAGCTGAAACTGCGTACGAGCAGTACTTC.

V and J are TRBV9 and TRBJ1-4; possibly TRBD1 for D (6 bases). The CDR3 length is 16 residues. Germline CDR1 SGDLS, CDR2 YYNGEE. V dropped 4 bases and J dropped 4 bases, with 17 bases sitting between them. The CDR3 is CASSSPRAGVNEKLFF. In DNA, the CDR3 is TGTGCCAGCAGCTCCCCAAGGGCAGGGGTTAATGAAAAACTGTTTTTT.

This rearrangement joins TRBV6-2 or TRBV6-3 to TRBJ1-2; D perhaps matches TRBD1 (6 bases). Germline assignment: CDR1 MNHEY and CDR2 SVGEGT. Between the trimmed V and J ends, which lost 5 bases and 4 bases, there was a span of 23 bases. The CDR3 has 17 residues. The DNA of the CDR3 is TGTGCCAGCAGTCCACAGGGCTCCCCTGTCCGTTTCTATGGCTACACCTTC. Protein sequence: CASSPQGSPVRFYGYTF.

CDR3 DNA sequence: TGCAGTGCAGGGGAATCCTACGAGCAGTACTTC. Its translation is CSAGESYEQYF. This chain links TRBV20-1 with TRBJ2-7; weak D call: TRBD1 (5 bases). CDR3 length: 11 amino acids. Germline-derived CDR1 and CDR2 are DFQATT and SNEGSKA (reference sequence). V was cut by 6 bases and J by 1 base, with 7 bases left in between.

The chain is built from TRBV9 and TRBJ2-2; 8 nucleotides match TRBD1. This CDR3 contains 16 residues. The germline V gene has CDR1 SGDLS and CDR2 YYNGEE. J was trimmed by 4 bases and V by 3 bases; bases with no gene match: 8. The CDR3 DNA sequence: TGTGCCAGCAGCGGGCTGACAGGGGCGGGCACCGGGGAGCTGTTTTTT. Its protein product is CASSGLTGAGTGELFF.

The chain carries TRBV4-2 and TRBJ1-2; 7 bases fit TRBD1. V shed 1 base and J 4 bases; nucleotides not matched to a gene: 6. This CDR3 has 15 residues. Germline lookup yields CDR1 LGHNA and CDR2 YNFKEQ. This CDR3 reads CASSQGGQGVYGYTF. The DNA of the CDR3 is TGTGCCAGCAGCCAAGGCGGGCAGGGGGTCTATGGCTACACCTTC.

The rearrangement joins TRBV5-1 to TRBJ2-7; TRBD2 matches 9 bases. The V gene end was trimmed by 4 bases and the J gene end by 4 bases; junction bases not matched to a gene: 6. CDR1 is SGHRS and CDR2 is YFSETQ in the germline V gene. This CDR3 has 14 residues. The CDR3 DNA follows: TGCGCCAGCAGCGGGGTTCTAGCGGGATACGAGCAGTACTTC. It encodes CASSGVLAGYEQYF.

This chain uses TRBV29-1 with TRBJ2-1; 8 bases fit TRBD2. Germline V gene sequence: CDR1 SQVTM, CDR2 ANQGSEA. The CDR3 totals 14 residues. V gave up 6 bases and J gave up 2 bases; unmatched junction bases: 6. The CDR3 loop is CSVAPGLAYNEQFF. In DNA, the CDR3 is TGCAGCGTCGCGCCGGGACTAGCCTACAATGAGCAGTTCTTC.

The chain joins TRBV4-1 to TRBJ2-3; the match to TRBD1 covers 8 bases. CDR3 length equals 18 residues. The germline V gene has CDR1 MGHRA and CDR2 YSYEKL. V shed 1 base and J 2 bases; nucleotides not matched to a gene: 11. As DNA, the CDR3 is TGCGCCAGCAGCCAAGGAAGACTAGGACAGGGAATCACAGATACGCAGTATTTT. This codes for CASSQGRLGQGITDTQYF.

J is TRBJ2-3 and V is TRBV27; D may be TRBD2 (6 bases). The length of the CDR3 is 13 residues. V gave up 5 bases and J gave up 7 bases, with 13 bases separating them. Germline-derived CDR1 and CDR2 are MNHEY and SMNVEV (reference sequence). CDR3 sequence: CASSPRDSNTQYF. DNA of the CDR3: TGTGCCAGCAGTCCCCGGGACTCTAATACGCAGTATTTT.

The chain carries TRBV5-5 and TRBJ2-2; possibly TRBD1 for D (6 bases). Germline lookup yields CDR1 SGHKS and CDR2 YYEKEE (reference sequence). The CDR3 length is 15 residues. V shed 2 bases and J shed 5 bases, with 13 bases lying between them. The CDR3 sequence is CASSFWAGETGELFF. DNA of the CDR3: TGTGCCAGCAGCTTTTGGGCAGGGGAGACCGGGGAGCTGTTTTTT.

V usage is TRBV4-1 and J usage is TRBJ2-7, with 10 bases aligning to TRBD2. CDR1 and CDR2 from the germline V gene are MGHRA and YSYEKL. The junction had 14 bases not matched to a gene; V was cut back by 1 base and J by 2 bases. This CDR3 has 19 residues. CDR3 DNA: TGCGCCAGCAGCCAAGGTCTACTAGCGGGAAAAATATACGCCTACGAGCAGTACTTC. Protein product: CASSQGLLAGKIYAYEQYF.

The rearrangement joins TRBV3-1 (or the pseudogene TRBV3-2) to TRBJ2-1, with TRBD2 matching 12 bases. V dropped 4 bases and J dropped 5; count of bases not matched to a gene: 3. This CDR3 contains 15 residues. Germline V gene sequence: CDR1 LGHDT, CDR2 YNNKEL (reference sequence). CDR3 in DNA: TGTGCCAGCAGCCCCTGGACTAGCGGGAACAATGAGCAGTTCTTC. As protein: CASSPWTSGNNEQFF.